This T cell receptor beta chain appears in the sequencing data of a study of CD8+ T cells in alopecia areata (dated by TCRdb to the late 2010s). With regard to the full study: The treated patients, all with moderate-to-severe alopecia areata, were enrolled in an open-label pilot trial of oral tofacitinib given at 5 to 10 mg twice daily. Tofacitinib was administered for 6 to 18 months, and 6 months of follow-up off drug were then conducted to assess delayed response and recurrence. Disease severity in treated patients was measured with the SALT score, which quantifies the percentage of affected scalp surface area. To study T cell clonal expansion in alopecia areata, the researchers applied high-throughput TCRbeta sequencing to both the C3H/HeJ mouse model and human patients. In humans, TCRbeta sequencing was performed on scalp tissue and on sorted CD4+ and CD8+ peripheral blood T cells from healthy controls and from patients with patchy or totalis/universalis alopecia areata. Tofacitinib-treated patients had biopsies at baseline and at 4 and 24 weeks of treatment, with a later scalp biopsy in several patients. Scalp clonality was compared across normal scalp (n=4), patchy alopecia areata scalp (n=8), and alopecia totalis/universalis scalp (n=8). RNA was extracted with the PAXgene miRNA kit for fixed scalp, the miRNeasy kit for PBMCs, and the RNeasy kit for mouse skin. immunoSEQ multiplex PCR using 35 Vbeta forward primers and 13 Jbeta reverse primers was used to amplify TCRbeta CDR3 regions. The full study reports these points: Resident alphabeta T cells in normal human skin are also sequenced, complicating scalp TCR repertoire analysis, unlike mouse skin dominated by gammadelta T cells. Higher clonality and more expanded CD8+ clones were observed in lesional scalp than in normal scalp, particularly in alopecia totalis/universalis, a finding suggestive of antigenic drive. Shared TCR sequences between patients were less evident than in mice, which may be partly attributable to HLA diversity in the patient population. Many expanded lesional clones were found to persist in scalp and blood during tofacitinib treatment, and relapse after treatment cessation may be partly explained by this persistence. Tofacitinib significantly decreased scalp clonality and the number of expanded CD8+ clones among the top 100 scalp clones. Because the treated cohort was small and had only one nonresponder, larger studies are needed to examine links between baseline CD8+ expansion and response.

In the case of this clone: The antigen it recognizes is unknown. Nothing much larger sits one base from this clone, and base qualities are not available.

Trimming accounts for 5 bases at V and 2 bases at J, while the number of junction bases matched to no gene is 7. Taken from cysteine to phenylalanine, the CDR3 has 14 residues. Only the CDR3 region is kept as DNA, spanning 42 bases read in frame from base 1. Looking up the germline V gene yields CDR1 SQVTM and CDR2 ANQGSEA. The time point label, as the study defines it: roughly 26 weeks on oral tofacitinib. The treatment or condition label, read with the paper, signifies: oral pan-JAK inhibitor, 5-10 mg twice daily. From alopecia areata patients, peripheral blood was collected along with lesional scalp punch biopsies. PBMCs were isolated by density centrifugation and stained for CD3, CD4 and CD8, after which CD4+ and CD8+ T cells were sorted on a FACSAria. The library relied on the immunoSEQ multiplex PCR assay. RNA was extracted from all samples and reverse transcribed into cDNA, which served as template for TCR sequencing. First-strand cDNA was synthesized with SuperScript III using a 2:1 mix of oligo-dT and random hexamers. A synthetic immune receptor repertoire was used to assess amplification bias, and residual bias was removed computationally. The study's own analysis went as follows. Raw reads were preprocessed to remove errors, and CDR3 was defined according to IMGT conventions as the region from the conserved cysteine to phenylalanine. Clonality was calculated as 1 minus Shannon entropy normalized by log2 of the number of productive unique TCRs. Whether scalp clones were CD4 or CD8 was inferred by matching scalp TCRbeta sequences against CD4 and CD8 repertoires sorted from blood. TCRdb mirrors the immuneACCESS table, restricted to in-frame sequences. Some clones are absent from its copies; in checked studies, under half trace to an unresolved V gene, and the reason for the others is unknown. From that table come the V and J calls and clone size; the DNA was used to work out D and trimming. The sample data list 200,000 or so clones, and 58% of these were observed just once. The leading ten clones occupy 5.5% of the sample.

The V gene is TRBV29-1 and the J gene is TRBJ2-3, with 7 bases aligning to TRBD1. The receptor was derived from a human donor with alopecia areata. The starting material was CD4+ T cells sorted from blood, obtained at week 24, from a patient treated with tofacitinib. The CDR3 sequence is CSVSTGASTDTQYF. In nucleotide form, the sequence is TGCAGCGTTTCCACAGGGGCCTCCACAGATACGCAGTATTTT.